This TCR beta chain emerged from a study of T cells in Graves' hyperthyroidism and ophthalmopathy. In making diagnoses, clinical symptoms, serum thyroxine and TRAb, thyroid ultrasound and orbital computed tomography were all used. General study results and limits: Most clonotypes expanded in the thyroid (above 0.001) were also present in blood. It was a median approximately 6.9 months before onset that the model predicted ophthalmopathy.

As for this clonotype: Its antigen is unknown.

CDR1 and CDR2 from the germline V gene are SGHRS and YFSETQ. The J segment lost 2 bases and the V segment lost 0 bases, leaving 8 bases of the junction unmatched. This CDR3 has 17 amino acids. RNA transcripts yielded amplified TCR beta CDR3 regions. With the HTBI primer set, the TCR CDR3 went through a first round of RT-PCR. TCRdb analysed the multiplex PCR reads with MiXCR anew, one entry per CDR3 protein. The sample lists roughly 570,000 distinct CDR3 sequences, just over 45% occurring once. The chain combines TRBV5-1 with TRBJ2-3, with 8 positions matching TRBD2. The sequencing sample was made of peripheral blood or thyroid tissue (not recorded which). The sequence was collected from a woman aged 18-30 years with Graves' hyperthyroidism. The CDR3 loop is CASSLEEAGVDTDTQYF. The CDR3 DNA follows: TGCGCCAGCAGCTTGGAGGAAGCGGGAGTCGACACAGATACGCAGTATTTT.